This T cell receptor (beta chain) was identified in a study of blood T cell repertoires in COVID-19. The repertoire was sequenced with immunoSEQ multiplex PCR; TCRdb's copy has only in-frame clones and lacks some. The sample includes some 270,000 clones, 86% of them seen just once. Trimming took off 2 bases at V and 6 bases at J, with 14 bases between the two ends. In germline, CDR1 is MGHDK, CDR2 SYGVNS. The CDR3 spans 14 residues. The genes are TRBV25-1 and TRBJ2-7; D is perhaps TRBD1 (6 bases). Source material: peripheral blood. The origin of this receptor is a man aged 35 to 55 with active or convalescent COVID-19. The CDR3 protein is CASSEPTGIGEQYF. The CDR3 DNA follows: TGTGCCAGCAGTGAACCCACAGGGATAGGCGAGCAGTACTTC.